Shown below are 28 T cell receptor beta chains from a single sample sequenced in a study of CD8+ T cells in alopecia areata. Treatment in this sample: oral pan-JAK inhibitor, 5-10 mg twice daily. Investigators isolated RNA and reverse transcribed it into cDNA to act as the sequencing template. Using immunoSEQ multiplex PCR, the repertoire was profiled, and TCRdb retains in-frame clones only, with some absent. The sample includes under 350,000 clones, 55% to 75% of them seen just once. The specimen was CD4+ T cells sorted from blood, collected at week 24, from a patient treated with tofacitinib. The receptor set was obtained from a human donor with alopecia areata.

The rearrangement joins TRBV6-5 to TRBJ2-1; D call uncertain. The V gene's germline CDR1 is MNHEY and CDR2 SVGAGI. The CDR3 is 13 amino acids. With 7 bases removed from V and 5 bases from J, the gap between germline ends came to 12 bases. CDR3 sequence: CASTPTTNNEQFF. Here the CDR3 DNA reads TGTGCCAGCACCCCAACTACGAACAATGAGCAGTTCTTC.

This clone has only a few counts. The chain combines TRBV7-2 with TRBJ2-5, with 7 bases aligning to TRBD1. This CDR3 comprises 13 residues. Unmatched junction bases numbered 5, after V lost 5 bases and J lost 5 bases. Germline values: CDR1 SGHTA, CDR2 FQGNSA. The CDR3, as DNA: TGTGCCAGCAGCCGGGACAGCGGTGAGACCCAGTACTTC. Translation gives CASSRDSGETQYF.

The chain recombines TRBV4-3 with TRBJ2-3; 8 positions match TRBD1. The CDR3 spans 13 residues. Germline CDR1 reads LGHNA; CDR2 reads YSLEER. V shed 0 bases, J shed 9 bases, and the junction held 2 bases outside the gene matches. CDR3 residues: CASSQETGGTQYF. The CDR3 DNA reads TGCGCCAGCAGCCAAGAAACAGGGGGGACGCAGTATTTT.

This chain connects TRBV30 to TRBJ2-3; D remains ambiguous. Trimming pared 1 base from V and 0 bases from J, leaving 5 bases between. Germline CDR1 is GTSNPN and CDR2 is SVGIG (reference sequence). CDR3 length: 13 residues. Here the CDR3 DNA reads TGTGCCTGGAGTGGGCATAGCACAGATACGCAGTATTTT. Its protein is CAWSGHSTDTQYF.

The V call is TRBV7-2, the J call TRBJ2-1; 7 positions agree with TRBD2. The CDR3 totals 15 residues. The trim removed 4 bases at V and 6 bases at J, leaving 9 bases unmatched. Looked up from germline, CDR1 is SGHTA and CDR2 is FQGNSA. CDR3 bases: TGTGCCAGCAGCTCGACTAGCCTTAGGGGCAATGAGCAGTTCTTC. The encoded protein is CASSSTSLRGNEQFF.

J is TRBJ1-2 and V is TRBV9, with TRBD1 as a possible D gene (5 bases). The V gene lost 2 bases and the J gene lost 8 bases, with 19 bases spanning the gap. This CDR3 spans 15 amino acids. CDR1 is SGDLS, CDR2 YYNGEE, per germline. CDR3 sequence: CASSVGAPRGDGYTF. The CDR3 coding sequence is TGTGCCAGCAGCGTCGGGGCCCCGAGGGGTGACGGCTACACCTTC.

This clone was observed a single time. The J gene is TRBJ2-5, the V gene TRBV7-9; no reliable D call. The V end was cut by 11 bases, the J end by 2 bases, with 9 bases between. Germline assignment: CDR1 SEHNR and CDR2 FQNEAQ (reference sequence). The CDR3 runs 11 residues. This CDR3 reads CAAEWQETQYF. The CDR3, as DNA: TGTGCCGCGGAATGGCAAGAGACCCAGTACTTC.

CDR3 protein: CASSLGEIYSNQPQHF. The CDR3 nucleotides are TGTGCCAGCAGCTTGGGGGAGATCTATAGCAATCAGCCCCAGCATTTT. The chain uses TRBV7-9 and TRBJ1-5, with D possibly TRBD1 on 5 matching bases. Germline CDR1 reads SEHNR; CDR2 reads FQNEAQ (reference sequence). Trimming took 3 bases from V and 0 from J, leaving 12 bases between them. The CDR3 has 16 amino acids.

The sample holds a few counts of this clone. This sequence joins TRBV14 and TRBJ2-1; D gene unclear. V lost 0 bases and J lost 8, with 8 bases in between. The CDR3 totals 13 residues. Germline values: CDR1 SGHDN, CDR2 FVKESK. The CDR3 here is CASSQDRYHEQFF. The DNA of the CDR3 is TGTGCCAGCAGCCAAGATCGGTACCATGAGCAGTTCTTC.

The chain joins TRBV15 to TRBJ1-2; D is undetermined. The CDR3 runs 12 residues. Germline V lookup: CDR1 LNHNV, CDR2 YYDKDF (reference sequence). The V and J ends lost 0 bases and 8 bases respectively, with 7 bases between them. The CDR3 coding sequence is TGTGCCACCAGCAGAGAGGCGACGGGCTACACCTTC. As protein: CATSREATGYTF.

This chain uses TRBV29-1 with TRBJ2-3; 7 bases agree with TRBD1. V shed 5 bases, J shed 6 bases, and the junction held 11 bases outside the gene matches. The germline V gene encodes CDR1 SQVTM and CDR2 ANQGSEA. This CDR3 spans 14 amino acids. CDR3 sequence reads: CSVNDRALADTQYF. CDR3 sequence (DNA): TGCAGCGTTAACGACAGGGCCTTGGCGGATACGCAGTATTTT.

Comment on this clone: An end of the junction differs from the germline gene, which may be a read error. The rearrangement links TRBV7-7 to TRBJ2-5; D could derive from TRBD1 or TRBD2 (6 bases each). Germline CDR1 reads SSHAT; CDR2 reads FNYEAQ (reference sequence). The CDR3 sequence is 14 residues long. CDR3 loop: CASSPPGAEETQYF. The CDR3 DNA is TGTGCTAGCAGTCCCCCGGGGGCGGAGGAGACCCAGTACTTC.

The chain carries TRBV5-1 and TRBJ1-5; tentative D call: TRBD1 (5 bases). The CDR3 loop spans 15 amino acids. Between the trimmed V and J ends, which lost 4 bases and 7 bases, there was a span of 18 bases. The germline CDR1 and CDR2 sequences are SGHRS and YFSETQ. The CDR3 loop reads CASSQSEGPGQPQHF. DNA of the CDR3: TGCGCCAGCAGCCAAAGCGAGGGGCCGGGGCAGCCCCAGCATTTT.

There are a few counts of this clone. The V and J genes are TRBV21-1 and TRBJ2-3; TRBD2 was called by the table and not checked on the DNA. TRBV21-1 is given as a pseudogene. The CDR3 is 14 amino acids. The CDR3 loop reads CASSIGGGTDTQYF. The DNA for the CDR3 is TGTGCCAGCAGCATCGGCGGGGGCACAGATACGCAGTATTTT.

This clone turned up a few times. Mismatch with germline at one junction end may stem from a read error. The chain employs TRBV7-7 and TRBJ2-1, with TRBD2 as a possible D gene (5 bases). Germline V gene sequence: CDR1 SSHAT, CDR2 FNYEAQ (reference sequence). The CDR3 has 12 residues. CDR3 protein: CASSSEGNEQFF. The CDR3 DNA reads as TGTGCTAGCAGCTCCGAGGGCAATGAGCAGTTCTTC.

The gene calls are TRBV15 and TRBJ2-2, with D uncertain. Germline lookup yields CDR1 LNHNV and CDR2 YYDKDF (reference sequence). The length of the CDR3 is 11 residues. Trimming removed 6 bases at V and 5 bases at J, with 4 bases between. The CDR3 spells CATRLTGELFF. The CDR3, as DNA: TGTGCCACCAGGTTAACCGGGGAGCTGTTTTTT. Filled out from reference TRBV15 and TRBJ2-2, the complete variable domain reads DAMVIQNPRYQVTQFGKPVTLSCSQTLNHNVMYWYQQKSSQAPKLLFHYYDKDFNNEADTPDNFQSRRPNTSFCFLDIRSPGLGDTAMYLCATRLTGELFFGEGSRLTVL.

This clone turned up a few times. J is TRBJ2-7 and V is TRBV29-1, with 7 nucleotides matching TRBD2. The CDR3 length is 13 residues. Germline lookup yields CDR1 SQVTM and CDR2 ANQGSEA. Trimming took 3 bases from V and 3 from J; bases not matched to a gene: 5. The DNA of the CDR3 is TGCAGCGTTGAGAAGCGGGGAGACTACGAGCAGTACTTC. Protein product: CSVEKRGDYEQYF.

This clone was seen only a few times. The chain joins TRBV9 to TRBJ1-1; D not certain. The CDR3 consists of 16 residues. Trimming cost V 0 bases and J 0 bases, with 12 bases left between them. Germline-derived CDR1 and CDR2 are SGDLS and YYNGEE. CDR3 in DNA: TGTGCCAGCAGCGTAGTCCGTTCGGGCATGAACACTGAAGCTTTCTTT. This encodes CASSVVRSGMNTEAFF.

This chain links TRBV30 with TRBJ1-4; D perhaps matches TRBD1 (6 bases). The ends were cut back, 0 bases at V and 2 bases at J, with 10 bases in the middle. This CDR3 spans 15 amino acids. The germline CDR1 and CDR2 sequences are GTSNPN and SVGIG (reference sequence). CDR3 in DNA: TGTGCCTGGAGTGTACTGGGGGCGACTAATGAAAAACTGTTTTTT. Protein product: CAWSVLGATNEKLFF. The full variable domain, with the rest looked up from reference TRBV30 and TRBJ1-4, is SQTIHQWPATLVQPVGSPLSLECTVEGTSNPNLYWYRQAAGRGLQLLFYSVGIGQISSEVPQNLSASRPQDRQFILSSKKLLLSDSGFYLCAWSVLGATNEKLFFGSGTQLSVL.

CDR3 sequence: CAWTMDQGTAYGYTF. In nucleotides, the CDR3 is TGTGCCTGGACTATGGATCAAGGGACAGCTTATGGCTACACCTTC. V is TRBV30 and J is TRBJ1-2; 7 bases are shared with TRBD1. The V segment lost 4 bases and the J segment 5 bases; nucleotides outside the gene matches: 13. The germline V gene has CDR1 GTSNPN and CDR2 SVGIG (reference sequence). This CDR3 is 15 amino acids long.

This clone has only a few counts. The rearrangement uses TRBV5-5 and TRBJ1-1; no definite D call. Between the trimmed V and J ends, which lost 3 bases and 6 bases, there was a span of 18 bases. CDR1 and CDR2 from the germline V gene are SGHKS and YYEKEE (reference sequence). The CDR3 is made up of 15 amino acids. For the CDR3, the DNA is TGTGCCAGCAGCTCCATCTTGGGCCCCGCCGCTGAAGCTTTCTTT. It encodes CASSSILGPAAEAFF.

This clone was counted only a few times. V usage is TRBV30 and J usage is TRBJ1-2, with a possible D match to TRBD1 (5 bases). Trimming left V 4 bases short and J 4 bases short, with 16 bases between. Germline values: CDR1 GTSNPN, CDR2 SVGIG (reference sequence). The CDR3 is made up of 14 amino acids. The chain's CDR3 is CAWTRGPAVYGYTF. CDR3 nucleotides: TGTGCCTGGACCCGGGGACCGGCAGTCTATGGCTACACCTTC.

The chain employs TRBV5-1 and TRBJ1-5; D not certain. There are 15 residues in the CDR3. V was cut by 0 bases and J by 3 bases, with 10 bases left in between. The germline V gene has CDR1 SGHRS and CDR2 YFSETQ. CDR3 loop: CASSLDRSPNQPQHF. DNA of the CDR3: TGCGCCAGCAGCTTGGATAGGTCCCCCAATCAGCCCCAGCATTTT.

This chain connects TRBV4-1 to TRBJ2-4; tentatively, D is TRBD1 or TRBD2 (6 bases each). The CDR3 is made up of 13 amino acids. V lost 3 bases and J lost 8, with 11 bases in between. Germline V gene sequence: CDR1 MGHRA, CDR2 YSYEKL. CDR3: CASSQRGVDIQYF. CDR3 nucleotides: TGCGCCAGCAGCCAGAGGGGGGTAGACATTCAGTACTTC.

The chain's CDR3 is CAWSRGAGRGLWDEQFF. In DNA form, the CDR3 reads TGTGCCTGGAGCCGTGGGGCCGGCAGGGGGCTATGGGATGAGCAGTTCTTC. This sequence joins TRBV30 and TRBJ2-1; 8 bases are shared with TRBD1. This CDR3 is built from 17 residues. Unmatched junction bases numbered 18, after V lost 3 bases and J lost 8 bases. CDR1 is GTSNPN and CDR2 is SVGIG in the germline V gene (reference sequence). Using reference TRBV30 and TRBJ2-1 for the parts outside the CDR3, the full variable domain is SQTIHQWPATLVQPVGSPLSLECTVEGTSNPNLYWYRQAAGRGLQLLFYSVGIGQISSEVPQNLSASRPQDRQFILSSKKLLLSDSGFYLCAWSRGAGRGLWDEQFFGPGTRLTVL.

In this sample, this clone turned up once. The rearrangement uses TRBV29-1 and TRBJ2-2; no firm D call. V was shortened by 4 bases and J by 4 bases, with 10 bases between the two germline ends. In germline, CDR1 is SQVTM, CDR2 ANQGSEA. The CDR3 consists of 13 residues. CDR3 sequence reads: CSVGSASTGELFF. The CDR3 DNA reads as TGCAGCGTTGGCTCCGCGAGCACCGGGGAGCTGTTTTTT.

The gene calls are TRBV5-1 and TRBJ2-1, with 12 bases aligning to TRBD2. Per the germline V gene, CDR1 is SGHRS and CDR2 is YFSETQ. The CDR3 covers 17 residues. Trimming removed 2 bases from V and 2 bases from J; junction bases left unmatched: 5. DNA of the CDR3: TGCGCCAGCAGCTTCGCCGGACTAGCGGGGCCCTACAATGAGCAGTTCTTC. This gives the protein CASSFAGLAGPYNEQFF.

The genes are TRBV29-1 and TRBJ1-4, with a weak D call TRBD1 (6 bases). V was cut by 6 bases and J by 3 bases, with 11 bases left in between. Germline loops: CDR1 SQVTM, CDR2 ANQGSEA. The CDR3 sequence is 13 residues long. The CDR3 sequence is CSVETGPNEKLFF. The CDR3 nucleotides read TGCAGCGTGGAGACAGGTCCTAATGAAAAACTGTTTTTT.